The clone carrying this T cell receptor beta chain was detected only a few times. Its cognate antigen is unknown. The CDR3 length is 12 residues. Germline loops: CDR1 MNHNS, CDR2 SASEGT. V was trimmed by 11 bases and J by 1 base, leaving 11 bases between them. These data belong to a study of cytomegalovirus exposure and HLA in healthy donors. PCR employed 60 Vbeta and 13 Jbeta primers. Measured with immunoSEQ multiplex PCR; TCRdb has only the in-frame clones, and not every one. The top ten hold around 0.75% of the sample, which has about 190,000 clones, 82% seen once. Study-wide results and caveats: Later, TCR association rates were found to vary by HLA locus, highest for DRB1 and lowest for HLA-C. CMV serostatus was the only recorded immune exposure for donors.

The receptor was derived from a woman aged 18-35 years in good health and CMV-seronegative. The chain uses TRBV6-1 and TRBJ1-1; D may be TRBD1 (5 bases). The specimen was PBMCs. CDR3 amino acids: CAVQTGNTEAFF. In DNA, the CDR3 is TGTGCCGTTCAAACAGGGAACACTGAAGCTTTCTTT.